The present T cell receptor beta chain was sequenced within a study of cytomegalovirus exposure and HLA in healthy donors. Study-level findings and limits: Accurate prediction of most subjects' HLA-A and HLA-B alleles from TCR beta sequences was reported.

A note on this clone: Its antigen is unknown.

PCR amplification relied on 60 Vbeta primers (plus 13 Jbeta primers). Original analysis: Per a later analysis, the number of unique TCR beta chains was some 80 million, of which around 9.9 million were shared. The data were produced by immunoSEQ multiplex PCR, yet TCRdb's version contains in-frame clones alone and is incomplete. V and J calls and clone size are given by that table; D and trimming were obtained from the DNA. The table includes 80,000 to 95,000 clones, approximately 86% detected once. Between the trimmed V and J ends, which lost 1 base and 0 bases, there was a span of 7 bases. Looked up from germline, CDR1 is SGHNT and CDR2 is YENEEA. The CDR3 runs to 14 residues.

V is TRBV11-3 and J is TRBJ2-7; D might be TRBD1 (5 bases). The specimen was PBMCs. This TCR came from a young man in good health and CMV-seropositive. Here the CDR3 reads CASSLGGHSYEQYF. DNA of the CDR3: TGTGCCAGCAGCTTAGGGGGCCACTCCTACGAGCAGTACTTC.